This T cell receptor (beta chain) is from a study of blood T cell repertoires in COVID-19. Overall study context: Italy, Spain and the United States were the sources of the convalescent and acute COVID-19 samples. PBMCs, B-cell-depleted T cells, or T cells provided the cDNA or gDNA that made up the material.

Source study methods: Estimated nucleated cell counts came from reference gene primer amplification. Repertoires were generated with immunoSEQ multiplex PCR, while TCRdb's copy carries only in-frame clones and drops some. D and trimming were read from the DNA, whereas the V and J calls and clone size are those reported in that table. The repertoire includes around 200,000 clones, roughly 89% of them detected once, and 0.55% to 0.8% sits in the top ten. The CDR3 totals 15 residues. J was trimmed by 10 bases and V by 1 base; bases with no gene match: 6. From germline, CDR1 is SGHTA and CDR2 FQGTGA. The TCR sequence derives from a man aged 50 to 59 with acute or convalescent COVID-19. Sequencing was done on a sample of peripheral blood. The rearrangement links TRBV7-3 to TRBJ2-1; 11 bases line up with TRBD2. The CDR3 is CASSLRLAGGREQFF. DNA of the CDR3: TGTGCCAGCAGCTTAAGGCTAGCGGGAGGTCGGGAGCAGTTCTTC.